This is a list of T cell receptor beta chains from one sample in a study of radiotherapy plus CTLA-4 blockade in lung cancer. The repertoire was sequenced with immunoSEQ multiplex PCR; TCRdb's copy has only in-frame clones and lacks some. This table has roughly 120,000 clones, just under 80% appearing once. Sequences were derived from peripheral blood, sampled from a patient treated with radiotherapy plus ipilimumab. The receptors stem from a human donor with non-small cell lung cancer who had a partial response to radiotherapy plus ipilimumab. The CDR3 runs from the conserved cysteine through the conserved F or W. The D gene is left open where the match is weak. Expanded clones are given a class, and other clones once, few, many or no size at all.

size,V,D,J,DNA,CDR3
.,TRBV9,.,TRBJ2-6,TGTGCCAGCAGCGTAGAACAGGCCAATGGGGCCAACGTCCTGACTTTC,CASSVEQANGANVLTF
.,TRBV6-5,TRBD1,TRBJ1-2,TGTGCCAGCAGCTCGGACAGGGGGATTTACTATGGCTACACCTTC,CASSSDRGIYYGYTF
.,TRBV2,.,TRBJ1-1,TGTGCCAGCGGAGGCACAACCTCCACTGAAGCTTTCTTT,CASGGTTSTEAFF
few,TRBV6-6,TRBD1,TRBJ1-1,TGTGCCAGCAAGACAGGGGACAAGAACACTGAAGCTTTCTTT,CASKTGDKNTEAFF
.,TRBV15,TRBD2,TRBJ2-1,TGTGCCACCAGCAGCGGGGGGGTGAGGACCGATGAGCAGTTCTTC,CATSSGGVRTDEQFF
.,TRBV28,TRBD1,TRBJ1-1,TGTGCCAGCAGTTTACAGCAGGGGGCGAACACTGAAGCTTTCTTT,CASSLQQGANTEAFF
.,TRBV7-9,.,TRBJ1-2,TGTGCCAGCAGCCTTCGTGCGGGCTACACCTTC,CASSLRAGYTF
few,TRBV9,TRBD2,TRBJ2-3,TGTGCCAGCAGCGCGACTAGCGGGGGCACAGATACGCAGTATTTT,CASSATSGGTDTQYF
few,TRBV28,.,TRBJ1-2,TGTGCCAGCATCAAAGGCAGGGGCGCTAACTATGGCTACACCTTC,CASIKGRGANYGYTF
.,TRBV9,.,TRBJ1-1,TGTGCCAGCAGCACGGACAGCCTCTTTAACACTGAAGCTTTCTTT,CASSTDSLFNTEAFF
.,TRBV6-1,.,TRBJ1-1,TGTGCCAGCATTGGACATTTAGACACTGAAGCTTTCTTT,CASIGHLDTEAFF
.,TRBV12-5,TRBD1,TRBJ2-2,TGTGCTAGTGCCGTCTCCCGGGACAGGTACACCGGGGAGCTGTTTTTT,CASAVSRDRYTGELFF
few,TRBV2,.,TRBJ1-3,TGTGCCAGCAGTAGCTCGGTTGGAAACACCATATATTTT,CASSSSVGNTIYF
.,TRBV5-4,TRBD1,TRBJ2-3,TGTGCCAGCAGCTTGCAAAGGGGGCGTCAAGATACGCAGTATTTT,CASSLQRGRQDTQYF
.,TRBV5-6,.,TRBJ2-2,TGTGCCAGCAGCCGGGCAGGGGCGTACACCGGGGAGCTGTTTTTT,CASSRAGAYTGELFF
.,TRBV25-1,TRBD2,TRBJ2-5,TGTGCCAGCAGTGTAGCGGGAGAGGGGACCCAGTACTTC,CASSVAGEGTQYF
.,TRBV19,.,TRBJ2-1,TGTGCCAGTAGTATAGATCGGTGGGGCTTGCAGTTCTTC,CASSIDRWGLQFF
.,TRBV19,.,TRBJ1-1,TGTGCCACTGGCCGGGGGTCCAGGGACGACACTGAAGCTTTCTTT,CATGRGSRDDTEAFF
.,TRBV7-9,TRBD2,TRBJ2-3,TGTGCCAGCAGCCGGACTAGCGGGACCCCTAGCACAGATACGCAGTATTTT,CASSRTSGTPSTDTQYF
.,TRBV6-5,.,TRBJ2-3,TGTGCCAGCAGTCCCTCCAGGGGGGCAGATACGCAGTATTTT,CASSPSRGADTQYF
.,TRBV5-1,TRBD1,TRBJ1-1,TGCGCCAGCAGTTTTTTGACAGGGGCGTATACTGAAGCTTTCTTT,CASSFLTGAYTEAFF
.,TRBV9,TRBD1,TRBJ1-3,TGTGCCAGCGGATCCGGGACAGCTTACTCTGGAAACACCATATATTTT,CASGSGTAYSGNTIYF
.,TRBV5-4,.,TRBJ2-7,TGTGCCAGCAGCGTTCCCCAGGGGGAGCAGTACTTC,CASSVPQGEQYF
.,TRBV30,.,TRBJ2-1,TGTGCCTGGAGTTCCCCGGAGGCCTACAATGAGCAGTTCTTC,CAWSSPEAYNEQFF
.,TRBV27,TRBD2,TRBJ2-3,TGTGCCAGCAGTGTGGGGACTAGTTCAGATACGCAGTATTTT,CASSVGTSSDTQYF
.,TRBV5-6,TRBD2,TRBJ2-5,TGTGCCAGCAGTATAAGGAGGACTAGCGGGGAGACCCAGTACTTC,CASSIRRTSGETQYF
.,TRBV7-2,.,TRBJ1-6,TGTGCCAGCAGACGGGACATCAATTCACCCCTCCACTTT,CASRRDINSPLHF
.,TRBV5-1,TRBD2,TRBJ2-5,TGCGCCAGCAGCCCGGGGAGGACTAGCGGGAATCAAGAGACCCAGTACTTC,CASSPGRTSGNQETQYF
.,TRBV30,.,TRBJ2-1,TGTGCCTGGAGTGCAAAGCGGAGCTCCTACAATGAGCAGTTCTTC,CAWSAKRSSYNEQFF
.,TRBV10-1,.,TRBJ2-7,TGCGCCAGCAGTGAAAACACAGATTACGAGCAGTACTTC,CASSENTDYEQYF
once,TRBV6-1,.,TRBJ1-6,TGTGCCAGCAGTGAGGTAGGAGCCCTCCACTTT,CASSEVGALHF
.,TRBV5-1,TRBD2,TRBJ2-1,TGCGCCAGCGAAGAAAGCGGGAGGGGATACAATGAGCAGTTCTTC,CASEESGRGYNEQFF
.,TRBV25-1,TRBD1,TRBJ1-3,TGTGCCAGCAGCCTGACAGGGAGCTCTGGAAACACCATATATTTT,CASSLTGSSGNTIYF
.,TRBV29-1,TRBD2,TRBJ2-1,TGCAGCGTTGAAGGGACTAGCGGGAACTACAATGAGCAGTTCTTC,CSVEGTSGNYNEQFF
.,TRBV19,TRBD1,TRBJ2-3,TGTGCCAGTAGTGCGGGGACAGGGACAGATACGCAGTATTTT,CASSAGTGTDTQYF
once,TRBV29-1,TRBD2,TRBJ2-5,TGCAGCGTTTCCCTAGCGGCTCAAGAGACCCAGTACTTC,CSVSLAAQETQYF
.,TRBV6-4,TRBD1,TRBJ2-1,TGTGCCAGCAGTGGGGGACAGGGGGCGTACAATGAGCAGTTCTTC,CASSGGQGAYNEQFF
.,TRBV28,TRBD1,TRBJ1-5,TGTGCCAGCAGTTCCGTCCCGGGACAGGGGGTCCAGCCCCAGCATTTT,CASSSVPGQGVQPQHF
once,TRBV27,TRBD2,TRBJ2-3,TGTGCCAGCAGTTTATCGTCTAGCGGCCCTGCTGATACGCAGTATTTT,CASSLSSSGPADTQYF
.,TRBV4-1,.,TRBJ2-1,TGCGCCAGCAGCCAAGATCAGTCAGCGCAAGCGAATGAGCAGTTCTTC,CASSQDQSAQANEQFF
.,TRBV4-2,TRBD2,TRBJ2-3,TGTGCCAGCAGCCAAGGGTCGGCGGGAGTCGGCACAGATACGCAGTATTTT,CASSQGSAGVGTDTQYF
.,TRBV18,.,TRBJ2-2,TGTGCCAGCTCACCACTCCAGGGTCGCACCGGGGAGCTGTTTTTT,CASSPLQGRTGELFF
.,TRBV27,TRBD2,TRBJ2-5,TGTGCCAGCGCAAGGACTAGCGGGTTGCAAGAGACCCAGTACTTC,CASARTSGLQETQYF
few,TRBV6-1,TRBD2,TRBJ2-5,TGTGCCAGCAGCCCGGGGTCCGGGAGGGAGACCCAGTACTTC,CASSPGSGRETQYF
.,TRBV5-1,.,TRBJ2-7,TGCGCCAGCCGCCTAGGCTCCTACGAGCAGTACTTC,CASRLGSYEQYF
few,TRBV6-1,.,TRBJ1-4,TGTGCCAGCACCCAGGGTTACGAAAAACTGTTTTTT,CASTQGYEKLFF
once,TRBV5-1,.,TRBJ2-3,TGCGCCAGCAGCTTGGGTGGGGGCGCTAGAAAGAGCACAGATACGCAGTATTTT,CASSLGGGARKSTDTQYF
.,TRBV6-5,TRBD1,TRBJ1-5,TGTGCCAGCAGCCCGACAGGGGGCGAAAATCAGCCCCAGCATTTT,CASSPTGGENQPQHF
.,TRBV30,TRBD2,TRBJ2-1,TGTGCCTGGAGTATCGGCCGGGAGGGCCGCAATGAGCAGTTCTTC,CAWSIGREGRNEQFF
few,TRBV15,.,TRBJ2-3,TGTGCCACCAGCCTACCCCAGTACCGGGCAGGGAATACGCAGTATTTT,CATSLPQYRAGNTQYF
.,TRBV25-1,.,TRBJ2-3,TGTGCCAGCAGTGCGGAGGGTAGCACAGATACGCAGTATTTT,CASSAEGSTDTQYF
.,TRBV5-1,TRBD1,TRBJ2-7,TGCGCCAGCAGCCCTGGGACAGGAGTGAACTCCTACGAGCAGTACTTC,CASSPGTGVNSYEQYF
.,TRBV4-1,.,TRBJ2-1,TGCGCCAGCAGCCAACTGGACTTAACGAGCTCCTACAATGAGCAGTTCTTC,CASSQLDLTSSYNEQFF
.,TRBV29-1,.,TRBJ1-1,TGCAGCGTTCAAAAAATTGGGGGGGTCACTGAAGCTTTCTTT,CSVQKIGGVTEAFF
.,TRBV7-6,TRBD1,TRBJ2-7,TGTGCCAGCAGCCCTGGGACAGGTGGGAGCTACGAGCAGTACTTC,CASSPGTGGSYEQYF